This T cell receptor beta chain was identified in a study of identical twins. Study observations and caveats: In monozygotic twins, models underestimated the sharing of out-of-frame TCR alpha. Interpretation of the results relied on cross-sectional statistical analysis and not on following the same donors.

Every donor was a healthy Caucasian. This clonotype has only a few counts. Its antigen remains unknown. TCRdb fed the 5' RACE reads into MiXCR, producing one record per CDR3 protein. The table includes 420,000 or so distinct CDR3 sequences, around 18% detected once. CDR1 is SGHRS and CDR2 is YFSETQ in the germline V gene. The J segment lost 4 bases and the V segment lost 0 bases, leaving 6 bases of the junction unmatched. The CDR3 loop spans 16 amino acids. The sequence was collected from a middle-aged man in good health. Sequenced material: naive T cells sorted from blood. V and J are TRBV5-1 and TRBJ2-3; TRBD2 aligns across 9 bases. This chain's CDR3 is CASSLEVRGGADTQYF. CDR3 coding DNA: TGCGCCAGCAGCTTGGAGGTGCGGGGGGGCGCAGATACGCAGTATTTT.